This T cell receptor (beta chain) was recovered during a study of T cell clusters in autoimmune cytopenias. Study as a whole: A median of roughly 53,000 TRB reads per sample yielded a median around 2,500 distinct clonotypes.

Multiplex touch-down PCR amplified TRB using TRB-A and TRB-B pools in one tube. TCRdb reprocessed the multiplex PCR reads, with one entry per CDR3 protein and no DNA. The sample has 6,500 to 7,500 distinct CDR3 sequences. Worth noting for this clonotype: Its antigen is unidentified.

TRB amplification used approximately 250 ng of peripheral blood genomic DNA. Whole-study findings and limits: Exclusive TRB clusters were about 2.8-fold more numerous in healthy donors than in active autoimmune hepatitis. TRB repertoire shifts in secondary cytopenia and chronic lymphocytic leukemia mostly reflected lymphoma, not autoimmunity. Comparing secondary cytopenia with chronic lymphocytic leukemia showed no cluster-lack signature, apparently masked by lymphoma repertoire.

Sequenced sample: peripheral blood. The receptor was derived from a human donor with an autoimmune cytopenia or autoimmune hepatitis (not recorded which).

The CDR3 is CASRRDRLYGYTF. The chain links TRBV6-5 to TRBJ1-2; TCRdb gives TRBD1 as the D gene, but with no DNA this cannot be confirmed. CDR1 and CDR2 (germline): MNHEY, SVGAGI. CDR3 length: 13 residues.